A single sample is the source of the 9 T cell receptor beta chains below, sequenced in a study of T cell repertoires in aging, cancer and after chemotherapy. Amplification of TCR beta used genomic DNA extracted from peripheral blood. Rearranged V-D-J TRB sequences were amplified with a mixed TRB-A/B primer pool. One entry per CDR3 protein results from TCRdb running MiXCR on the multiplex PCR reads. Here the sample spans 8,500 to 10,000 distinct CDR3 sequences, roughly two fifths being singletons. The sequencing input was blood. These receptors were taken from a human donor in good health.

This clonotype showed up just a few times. CDR3 coding DNA: TGTGCCAGTAGTACCTGGACAGGGGTCGAGCAGTACTTC. This translates into CASSTWTGVEQYF. This chain uses TRBV19 with TRBJ2-7; 9 bases are a match to TRBD1. The CDR3 covers 13 residues. Germline CDR1 and CDR2: LNHDA and SQIVND (reference sequence). V gave up 4 bases and J gave up 6 bases; unmatched junction bases: 4.

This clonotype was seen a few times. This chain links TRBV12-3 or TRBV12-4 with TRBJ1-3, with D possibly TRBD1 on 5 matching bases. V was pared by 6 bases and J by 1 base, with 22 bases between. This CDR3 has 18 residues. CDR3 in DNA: TGTGCCAGCAGACCGCCGAGGGGCGCGGAGTTATCTGGAAACACCATATATTTT. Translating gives CASRPPRGAELSGNTIYF.

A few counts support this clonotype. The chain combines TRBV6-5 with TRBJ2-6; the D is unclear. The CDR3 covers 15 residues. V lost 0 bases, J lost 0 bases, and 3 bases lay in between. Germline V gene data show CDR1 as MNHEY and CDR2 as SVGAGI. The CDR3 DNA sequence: TGTGCCAGCAGTTACTCGGGCTCTGGGGCCAACGTCCTGACTTTC. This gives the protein CASSYSGSGANVLTF.

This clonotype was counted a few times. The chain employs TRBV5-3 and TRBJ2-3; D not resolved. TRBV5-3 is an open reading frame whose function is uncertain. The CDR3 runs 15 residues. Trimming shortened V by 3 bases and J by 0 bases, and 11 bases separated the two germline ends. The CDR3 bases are TGTGCCAGAAGCTACCCAATTGCTAGCACAGATACGCAGTATTTT. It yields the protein CARSYPIASTDTQYF.

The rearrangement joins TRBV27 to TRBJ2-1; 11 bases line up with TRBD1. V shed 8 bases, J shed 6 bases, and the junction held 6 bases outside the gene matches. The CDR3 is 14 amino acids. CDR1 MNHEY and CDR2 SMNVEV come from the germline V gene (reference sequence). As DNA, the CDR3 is TGTGCCAGCCTGACCGGGACAGGGGGCAATGAGCAGTTCTTC. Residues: CASLTGTGGNEQFF.

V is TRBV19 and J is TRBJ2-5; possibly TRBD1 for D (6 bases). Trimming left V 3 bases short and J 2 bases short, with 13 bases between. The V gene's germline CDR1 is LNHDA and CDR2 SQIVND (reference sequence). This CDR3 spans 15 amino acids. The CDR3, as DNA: TGTGCCAGTAGTATTGGCGCGAGGGGGCAAGAGACCCAGTACTTC. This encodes CASSIGARGQETQYF.

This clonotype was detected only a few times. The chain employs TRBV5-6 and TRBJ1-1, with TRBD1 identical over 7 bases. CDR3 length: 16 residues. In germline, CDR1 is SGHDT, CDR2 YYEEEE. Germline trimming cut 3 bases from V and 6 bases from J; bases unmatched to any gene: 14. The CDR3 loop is CASSYGEGARPSEAFF. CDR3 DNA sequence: TGTGCCAGCAGCTACGGGGAGGGGGCGCGTCCTTCTGAAGCTTTCTTT.

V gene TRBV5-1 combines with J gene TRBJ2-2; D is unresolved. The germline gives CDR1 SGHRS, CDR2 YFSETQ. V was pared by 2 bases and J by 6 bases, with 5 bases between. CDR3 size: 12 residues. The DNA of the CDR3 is TGCGCCAGCAGCTTTTTTCCCGGGGAGCTGTTTTTT. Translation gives CASSFFPGELFF.

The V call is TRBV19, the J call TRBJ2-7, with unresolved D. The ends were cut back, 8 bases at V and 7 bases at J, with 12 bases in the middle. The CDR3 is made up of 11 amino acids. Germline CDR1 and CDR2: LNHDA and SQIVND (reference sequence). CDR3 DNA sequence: TGTGCCAGTTCAACGGGCGCAGAGCAGTACTTC. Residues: CASSTGAEQYF.